The rows below give T cell receptor beta chains drawn from one sample of a study of OX40 agonist ivuxolimab in advanced cancers. The protocol was immunoSEQ multiplex PCR, while the TCRdb copy is restricted to in-frame clones and leaves out a portion. The sample holds 50,000 to 70,000 clones; roughly 93% are singletons and the top ten take more than 15%. This material consisted of CD4+ or CD8+ T cells sorted from blood, taken in a trial of the OX40 agonist ivuxolimab. All receptors derive from an adult with an advanced solid tumor such as melanoma, head and neck, liver or kidney cancer. Both conserved end residues are part of each CDR3. A D gene is named only where the DNA matches it firmly. Part of the rows lack a size; the others show once, few, many or a class for expanded clones.

>TRBV5-1|NA|NA|TRBJ1-2
CASSLAEYGYTF
TGCGCCAGCAGCTTGGCGGAATATGGCTACACCTTC
>TRBV4-3|NA|NA|TRBJ1-1
CASSQDLGTENTEAFF
TGCGCCAGCAGCCAAGATTTAGGGACGGAGAACACTGAAGCTTTCTTT
>TRBV7-2|NA|NA|TRBJ1-5
CASSLVFSNQPQHF
TGTGCCAGCAGCTTGGTGTTTAGCAATCAGCCCCAGCATTTT
>TRBV14|TRBD1|few|TRBJ2-7
CASSQGTGVYEQYF
TGTGCCAGCAGCCAAGGGACAGGGGTATACGAGCAGTACTTC
>TRBV27|TRBD1|few|TRBJ1-6
CATARQGTGSPLHF
TGTGCCACGGCTAGACAGGGTACGGGATCACCCCTCCACTTT
>TRBV6-5|NA|few|TRBJ2-5
CASSYSGGAEKETQYF
TGTGCCAGCAGTTATAGTGGGGGCGCCGAAAAAGAGACCCAGTACTTC
>TRBV6-6|NA|NA|TRBJ2-1
CASIEPLDNEQFF
TGTGCCAGCATAGAACCCCTCGACAATGAGCAGTTCTTC
>TRBV4-1|TRBD2|NA|TRBJ2-1
CASSHDGTSGRNEQFF
TGCGCCAGCAGCCATGACGGGACTAGCGGGAGAAATGAGCAGTTCTTC
>TRBV7-9|NA|once|TRBJ1-1
CASSLGVWHTEAFF
TGTGCCAGCAGCTTAGGGGTTTGGCACACTGAAGCTTTCTTT
>TRBV28|TRBD2|NA|TRBJ2-2
CASSLAGGYTGELFF
TGTGCCAGCAGTTTGGCGGGAGGGTACACCGGGGAGCTGTTTTTT
>TRBV4-1|NA|NA|TRBJ1-5
CASSQAHRSNQPQHF
TGCGCCAGCAGCCAAGCACATCGGAGCAATCAGCCCCAGCATTTT
>TRBV13|TRBD2|NA|TRBJ2-1
CASSLLVGGPHNEQFF
TGTGCCAGCAGCTTATTGGTGGGAGGGCCCCACAATGAGCAGTTCTTC
>TRBV28|TRBD1|few|TRBJ1-1
CASRQNRGSTEAFF
TGTGCCAGCAGGCAAAACAGGGGAAGCACTGAAGCTTTCTTT
>TRBV27|NA|NA|TRBJ2-3
CASSHYPVTRRTDTQYF
TGTGCCAGCAGTCATTACCCGGTGACTAGACGCACAGATACGCAGTATTTT
>TRBV12-5|NA|NA|TRBJ2-1
CASGLAYGLEQFF
TGTGCTAGTGGTTTGGCCTACGGTTTAGAGCAGTTCTTC
>TRBV5-4|NA|NA|TRBJ2-7
CASSPDGTPVGEQYF
TGTGCCAGCAGCCCTGACGGGACTCCGGTGGGCGAGCAGTACTTC
>TRBV11-2|TRBD2|NA|TRBJ2-1
CASSYSGSSYNEQFF
TGTGCCAGCAGCTATAGCGGGAGCTCCTACAATGAGCAGTTCTTC
>TRBV19|NA|NA|TRBJ2-7
CASSRGYEQYF
TGTGCCAGTAGTAGAGGCTACGAGCAGTACTTC
>TRBV9|TRBD2|NA|TRBJ2-2
CASSVDQLAANTGELFF
TGTGCCAGCAGCGTAGATCAACTAGCGGCGAACACCGGGGAGCTGTTTTTT
>TRBV9|TRBD2|NA|TRBJ2-3
CASSVASRGLAGWDTQYF
TGTGCCAGCAGCGTAGCTTCCCGAGGACTAGCGGGGTGGGATACGCAGTATTTT
>TRBV6-4|NA|NA|TRBJ2-6
CASSVTSGANVLTF
TGTGCCAGCAGTGTTACCTCTGGGGCCAACGTCCTGACTTTC
>TRBV14|NA|NA|TRBJ1-1
CASSQEQLGTEAFF
TGTGCCAGCAGCCAAGAACAGCTGGGCACTGAAGCTTTCTTT
>TRBV6-5|TRBD1|once|TRBJ2-2
CASSGTGGTGELFF
TGTGCCAGCAGCGGGACAGGGGGGACCGGGGAGCTGTTTTTT
>TRBV2|NA|few|TRBJ2-7
CASIMDPGSYEQYF
TGTGCCAGCATCATGGACCCAGGCTCCTACGAGCAGTACTTC
>TRBV29-1|NA|NA|TRBJ1-2
CSVEHLINYGYTF
TGCAGCGTTGAACATTTGATTAACTATGGCTACACCTTC
>TRBV7-2|NA|NA|TRBJ1-5
CASSSPGDREPQHF
TGTGCCAGCAGCTCTCCAGGGGATCGGGAGCCCCAGCATTTT